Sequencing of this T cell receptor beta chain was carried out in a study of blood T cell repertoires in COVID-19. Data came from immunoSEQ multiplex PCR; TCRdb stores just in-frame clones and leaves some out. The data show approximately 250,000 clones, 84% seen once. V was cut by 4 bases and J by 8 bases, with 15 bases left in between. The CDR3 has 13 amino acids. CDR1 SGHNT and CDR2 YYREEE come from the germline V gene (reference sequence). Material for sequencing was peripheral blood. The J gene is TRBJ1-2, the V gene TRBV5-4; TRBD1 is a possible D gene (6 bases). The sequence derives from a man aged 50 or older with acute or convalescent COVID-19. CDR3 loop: CASSINRVGGYTF. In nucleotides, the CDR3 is TGTGCCAGCAGCATCAACAGGGTAGGCGGCTACACCTTC.